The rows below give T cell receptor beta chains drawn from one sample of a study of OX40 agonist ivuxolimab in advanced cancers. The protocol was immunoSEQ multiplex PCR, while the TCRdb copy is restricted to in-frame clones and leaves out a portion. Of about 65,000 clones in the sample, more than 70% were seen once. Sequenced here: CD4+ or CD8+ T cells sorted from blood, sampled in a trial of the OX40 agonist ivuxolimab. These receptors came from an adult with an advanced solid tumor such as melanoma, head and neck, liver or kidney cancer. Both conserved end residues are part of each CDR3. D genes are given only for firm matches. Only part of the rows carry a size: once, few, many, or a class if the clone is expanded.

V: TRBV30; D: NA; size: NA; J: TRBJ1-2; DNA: TGTGCCTGGCTTCAGGGTACAGGCTATGGCTACACCTTC; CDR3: CAWLQGTGYGYTF
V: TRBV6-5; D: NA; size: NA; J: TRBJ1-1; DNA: TGTGCCAGCAGTACACGTGGTGAAGCTTTCTTT; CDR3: CASSTRGEAFF
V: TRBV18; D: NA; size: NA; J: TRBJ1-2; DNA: TGTGCCAGCTCACCAGGGACTTTGGGCTATGGCTACACCTTC; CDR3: CASSPGTLGYGYTF
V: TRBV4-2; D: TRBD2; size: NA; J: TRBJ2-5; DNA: TGTGCCAGCAGCCGAGAGTCACTAGCGGGGGGGTTGGGGGAGACCCAGTACTTC; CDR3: CASSRESLAGGLGETQYF
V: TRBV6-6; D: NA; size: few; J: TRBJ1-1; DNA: TGTGCCAGCAGTCCCACCGGGACTTTGAACACTGAAGCTTTCTTT; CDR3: CASSPTGTLNTEAFF
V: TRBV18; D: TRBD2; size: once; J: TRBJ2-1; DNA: TGTGCCAGCTCACCAGTAGCGGGGATCGATGAGCAGTTCTTC; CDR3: CASSPVAGIDEQFF
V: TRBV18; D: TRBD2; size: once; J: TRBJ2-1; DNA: TGTGCCAGCCCGCCGAAGCGGGGGAAATACAATGAGCAGTTCTTC; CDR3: CASPPKRGKYNEQFF
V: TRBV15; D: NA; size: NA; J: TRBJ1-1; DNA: TGTGCCACCAGCAGAGATTCTCTGAACACTGAAGCTTTCTTT; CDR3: CATSRDSLNTEAFF
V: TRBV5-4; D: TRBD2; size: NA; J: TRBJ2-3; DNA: TGTGCCAGCAGCTCCGGGACTAGCGGGGGGGCCCGTACGCAGTATTTT; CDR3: CASSSGTSGGARTQYF
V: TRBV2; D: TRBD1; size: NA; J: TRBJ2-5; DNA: TGTGCCAGCAGTGTCTCCGGGACAGGGGAGACCCAGTACTTC; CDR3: CASSVSGTGETQYF
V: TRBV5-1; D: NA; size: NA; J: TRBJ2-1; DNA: TGCGCCAGCAGCTTGGGCGGGACGTCCTACAATGAGCAGTTCTTC; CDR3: CASSLGGTSYNEQFF
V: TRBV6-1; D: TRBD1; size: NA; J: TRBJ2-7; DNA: TGTGCCAGCTCCGGACAGGGGTCCTACGAGCAGTACTTC; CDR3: CASSGQGSYEQYF
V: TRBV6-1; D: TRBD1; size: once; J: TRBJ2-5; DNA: TGTGCCATCCGACAGGGTGCAGAGGAGACCCAGTACTTC; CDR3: CAIRQGAEETQYF
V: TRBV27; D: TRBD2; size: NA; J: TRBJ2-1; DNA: TGTGCCAGCAGTTTCCGGCCGGGAGGTTACAATGAGCAGTTCTTC; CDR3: CASSFRPGGYNEQFF
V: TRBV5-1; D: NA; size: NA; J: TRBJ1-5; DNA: TGCGCCAGCAGCCCACAGGGTAGCAATCAGCCCCAGCATTTT; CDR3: CASSPQGSNQPQHF
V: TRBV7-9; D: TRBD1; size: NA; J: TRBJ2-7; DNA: TGTGCCAGCAGCGAGACAGGGGACGAGCAGTACTTC; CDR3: CASSETGDEQYF
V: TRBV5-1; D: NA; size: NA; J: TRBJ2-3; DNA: TGCGCCAGCAGCTCAGGACGGTACACAGATACGCAGTATTTT; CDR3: CASSSGRYTDTQYF
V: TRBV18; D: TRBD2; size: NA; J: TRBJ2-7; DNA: TGTGCCAGCTCATCCCAAGGGACTAGCGGGAGGGCAGGCGAGCAGTACTTC; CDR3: CASSSQGTSGRAGEQYF
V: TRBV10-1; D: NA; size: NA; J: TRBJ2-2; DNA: TGCGCCAGCAGTGAGAGAGGGGTGACCGGGGAGCTGTTTTTT; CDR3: CASSERGVTGELFF
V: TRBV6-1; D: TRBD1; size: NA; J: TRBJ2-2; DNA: TGTGCCAGCAGTCCCGGACAGGTTAATGCGGAGCTGTTTTTT; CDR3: CASSPGQVNAELFF
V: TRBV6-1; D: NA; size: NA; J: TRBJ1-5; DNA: TGTGCCAGCAGTCTCTTTTTCTCGGGGCAGCCCCAGCATTTT; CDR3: CASSLFFSGQPQHF
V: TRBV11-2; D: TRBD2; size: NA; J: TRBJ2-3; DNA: TGTGCCAGCAGCCCCGGAGCGGGGGGTAGAAATACGCAGTATTTT; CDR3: CASSPGAGGRNTQYF
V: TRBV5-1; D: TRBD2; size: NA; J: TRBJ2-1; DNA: TGCGCCAGCAGTTTGTCCGGGACTAGCGTCTACAATGAGCAGTTCTTC; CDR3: CASSLSGTSVYNEQFF
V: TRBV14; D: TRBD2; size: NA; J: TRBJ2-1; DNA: TGTGCCAGCAGCCCTGGCGTAGCGGGGTCAAATGAGCAGTTCTTC; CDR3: CASSPGVAGSNEQFF
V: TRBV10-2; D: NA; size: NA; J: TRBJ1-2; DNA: TGCGCCAGCAGTGTACGCCCGACTGAGTATGGCTACACCTTC; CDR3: CASSVRPTEYGYTF
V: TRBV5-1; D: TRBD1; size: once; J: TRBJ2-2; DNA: TGCGCCAGCAGCGTAAGACAGGGGCGCGCCACCGGGGAGCTGTTTTTT; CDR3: CASSVRQGRATGELFF
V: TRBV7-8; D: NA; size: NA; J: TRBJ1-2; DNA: TGTGCCAGCAGCCCCACAACCGGGAGGACAAGCCATGGCTACACCTTC; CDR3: CASSPTTGRTSHGYTF
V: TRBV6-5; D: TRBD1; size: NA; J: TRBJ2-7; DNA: TGTGCCAGCAGTTACTCCGACAGGGGGCTCTACGAGCAGTACTTC; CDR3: CASSYSDRGLYEQYF
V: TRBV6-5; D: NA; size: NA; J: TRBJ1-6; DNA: TGTGCCAGCAGCCCCGGCGTGGAAAATTCACCCCTCCACTTT; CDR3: CASSPGVENSPLHF
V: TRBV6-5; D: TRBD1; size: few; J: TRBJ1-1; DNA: TGTGCCAGCAGTCGGGACAGCCAGAACACTGAAGCTTTCTTT; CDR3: CASSRDSQNTEAFF
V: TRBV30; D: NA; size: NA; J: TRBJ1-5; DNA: TGTGCCTGGAGTGCAACAGGGCTTGGACAGCCCCAGCATTTT; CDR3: CAWSATGLGQPQHF
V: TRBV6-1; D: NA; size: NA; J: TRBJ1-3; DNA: TGTGCCAGCAGCAACACAGGGCATGAAAACACCATATATTTT; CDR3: CASSNTGHENTIYF
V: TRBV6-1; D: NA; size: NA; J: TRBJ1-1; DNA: TGTGCCACTTTAAACCTGGGGCGGACTGAAGCTTTCTTT; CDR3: CATLNLGRTEAFF
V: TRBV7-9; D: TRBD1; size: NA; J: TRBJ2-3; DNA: TGTGCCAGCAGCTCGCCTGGGACAGGGTCCACAGATACGCAGTATTTT; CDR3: CASSSPGTGSTDTQYF
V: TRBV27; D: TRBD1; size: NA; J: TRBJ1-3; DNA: TGTGCCAGCAGAAGGACAGGGGCTGGAAACACCATATATTTT; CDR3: CASRRTGAGNTIYF
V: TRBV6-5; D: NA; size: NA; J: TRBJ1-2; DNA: TGTGCCAGCAGCCCTACGACAGGTTTCTATGGCTACACCTTC; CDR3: CASSPTTGFYGYTF
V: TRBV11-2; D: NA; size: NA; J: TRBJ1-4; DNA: TGTGCCAGCAGCTTAGTTCCGGGATCTGAAAAACTGTTTTTT; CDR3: CASSLVPGSEKLFF
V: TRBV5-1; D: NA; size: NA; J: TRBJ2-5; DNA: TGCGCCAGCAGCTTGTCCTCACAGGGAGAGACCCAGTACTTC; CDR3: CASSLSSQGETQYF
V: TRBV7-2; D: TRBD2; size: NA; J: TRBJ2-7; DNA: TGTGCCAGCAGCGGGGGGGCCTACGAGCAGTACTTC; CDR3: CASSGGAYEQYF
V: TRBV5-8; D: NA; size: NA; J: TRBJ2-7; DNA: TGTGCCAGCAGCTTGGCCTTGGGTGAGCAGTACTTC; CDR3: CASSLALGEQYF